This T cell receptor (beta chain) emerged from a study of response to subunit inactivated influenza vaccine. Via MiXCR, TCRdb re-called the RT-PCR reads, giving one row per CDR3 protein. The table records around 320,000 distinct CDR3 sequences, around 22% of them present only once. This CDR3 is built from 16 residues. V shed 3 bases and J shed 0 bases, with 11 bases lying between them. Material: PBMCs from blood, obtained approximately 20 months after vaccination. The clonotype was recovered from a man between 50 and 69 years old who received an inactivated influenza vaccine. This chain connects TRBV12-3 or TRBV12-4 to TRBJ2-2; D uncertain. CDR3 amino acids: CASSFGLFTNTGELFF. CDR3 sequence (DNA): TGTGCCAGCAGTTTCGGTCTATTCACGAACACCGGGGAGCTGTTTTTT.